The sequence of this TCR beta chain was determined in a study of OX40 agonist ivuxolimab in advanced cancers. Turning to this clone: Its target is not known.

The protocol was immunoSEQ multiplex PCR, while the TCRdb copy is restricted to in-frame clones and leaves out a portion. This sample has around 45,000 clones; roughly 90% occur once, and the top ten carry about 1%. This CDR3 is 14 amino acids long. V was shortened by 2 bases and J by 2 bases, with 9 bases between the two germline ends. Per germline, CDR1 SGHTA and CDR2 FQGNSA. Blood samples were obtained at baseline, cycle 4 day 1, and cycle 7 day 1. Study-level results: Specificity for antigen went undetermined in the expanded peripheral T cells. Both CD4+ and CD8+ T cell populations in blood had undergone clonal expansion by week 6 at 0.1 to 3.0 mg/kg.

The origin of this receptor is an adult with an advanced solid tumor such as melanoma, head and neck, liver or kidney cancer. The sample here was CD4+ or CD8+ T cells sorted from blood, taken in a trial of the OX40 agonist ivuxolimab. This rearrangement joins TRBV7-2 to TRBJ2-5; D possibly corresponds to TRBD2 (6 bases). The CDR3 sequence is CASSLYAGQETQYF. CDR3 in DNA: TGTGCCAGCAGCTTATATGCGGGACAAGAGACCCAGTACTTC.